What follows are 10 T cell receptor beta chains derived from one specimen sequenced in a study of early T cells in non-severe SARS-CoV-2 infection. One entry per CDR3 protein results from TCRdb running MiXCR on the 5' RACE reads. Counted here are some 82,000 distinct CDR3 sequences, roughly 5.7% occurring once; the ten biggest clones make up about 8%. Source material: whole blood. The origin of the receptors is an adult who was a healthcare worker with PCR-confirmed SARS-CoV-2 infection or an uninfected control (not recorded which).

This clonotype was observed many times. The chain joins TRBV18 to TRBJ2-1; no definite D call. Deletions cut 5 bases from V and 9 bases from J, with 8 bases between. Germline CDR1 is KGHSH and CDR2 is LQKENI. This CDR3 is built from 11 residues. The CDR3 region is CASSSQSEQFF. The CDR3, as DNA: TGTGCCAGCTCATCACAGTCTGAGCAGTTCTTC.

The rearrangement links TRBV4-3 to TRBJ2-6, with TRBD1 matching over 9 bases. The CDR3 sequence is 17 residues long. CDR1 is LGHNA, CDR2 YSLEER, per germline. The J segment lost 2 bases and the V segment lost 7 bases, leaving 9 bases of the junction unmatched. The CDR3 protein is CASTPGQGGAGANVLTF. CDR3 DNA sequence: TGCGCCAGCACCCCGGGACAGGGAGGGGCTGGGGCCAACGTCCTGACTTTC.

CDR3: CASSQAGMTTNEKLFF. The CDR3 bases are TGTGCCAGCAGCCAAGCGGGCATGACAACTAATGAAAAACTGTTTTTT. This rearrangement joins TRBV4-2 to TRBJ1-4; D not certain. The CDR3 runs 16 residues. The V gene's germline CDR1 is LGHNA and CDR2 YNFKEQ. Trimming pared 1 base from V and 0 bases from J, leaving 9 bases between.

The rearrangement uses TRBV2 and TRBJ1-5; 7 bases match TRBD1. Trimming removed 7 bases from V and 6 bases from J; junction bases left unmatched: 9. CDR1 is SNHLY, CDR2 FYNNEI, per germline. This CDR3 contains 14 residues. The CDR3 reads CASNEGQSGQPQHF. CDR3 coding DNA: TGTGCCAGCAATGAGGGACAGTCCGGTCAGCCCCAGCATTTT.

There are many counts of this clonotype. The V and J genes are TRBV6-4 and TRBJ2-1; 7 nucleotides align to TRBD1. CDR3 length equals 14 residues. Trimming at V came to 0 bases and at J to 8 bases, leaving 4 bases not matched to a gene. Germline CDR1 reads MRHNA; CDR2 reads SNTAGT. CDR3 amino acids: CASSDSEGGDEQFF. CDR3 bases: TGTGCCAGCAGTGACTCAGAAGGGGGCGATGAGCAGTTCTTC.

This clonotype was picked up a small number of times. The chain has TRBV5-4 and TRBJ1-1; 7 bases match TRBD1. V shed 3 bases, J shed 2 bases, and the junction held 7 bases outside the gene matches. The CDR3 totals 15 residues. Germline V lookup: CDR1 SGHNT, CDR2 YYREEE (reference sequence). CDR3 DNA sequence: TGTGCCAGCAGCTGGGAGGGGGCGTCAAACACTGAAGCTTTCTTT. Its protein is CASSWEGASNTEAFF.

The V gene is TRBV7-2, the J gene TRBJ1-3; no reliable D call. V lost 2 bases to trimming and J lost 0 bases, with 8 bases between them. CDR3 size: 15 residues. Germline CDR1 reads SGHTA; CDR2 reads FQGNSA. CDR3 in amino acids: CASSLQASSGNTIYF. The CDR3 coding sequence is TGTGCCAGCAGCTTACAGGCGAGCTCTGGAAACACCATATATTTT. Full variable domain (remainder filled in from reference TRBV7-2 and TRBJ1-3): GAGVSQSPSNKVTEKGKDVELRCDPISGHTALYWYRQSLGQGLEFLIYFQGNSAPDKSGLPSDRFSAERTGGSVSTLTIQRTQQEDSAVYLCASSLQASSGNTIYFGEGSWLTVV.

This rearrangement joins TRBV30 to TRBJ2-3; TRBD1 aligns across 10 bases. Germline CDR1 reads GTSNPN; CDR2 reads SVGIG (reference sequence). Trimming cost V 3 bases and J 6 bases; bases outside gene matches: 6. The CDR3 is 14 amino acids. The CDR3 region has the DNA TGTGCCTGGAGCCGGGACAGGGGACGGGATACGCAGTATTTT. Its translation: CAWSRDRGRDTQYF.

This chain uses TRBV10-2 with TRBJ1-6; 8 bases match TRBD1. This CDR3 region has 14 residues. Germline lookup yields CDR1 WSHSY and CDR2 SAAADI. The V gene end was trimmed by 6 bases and the J gene end by 5 bases; junction bases not matched to a gene: 3. This CDR3 reads CASRHRGDNSPLHF. The CDR3 DNA follows: TGCGCCAGCAGGCACAGGGGGGATAATTCACCCCTCCACTTT.

This clonotype occurred many times. V is TRBV12-3 or TRBV12-4 and J is TRBJ2-3; 8 bases map to TRBD2. The CDR3 has 16 amino acids. V lost 5 bases and J lost 0; bases outside the gene matches: 7. The CDR3 region is CASSTTGGGSTDTQYF. As DNA, the CDR3 is TGTGCCAGCAGTACGACGGGGGGGGGAAGCACAGATACGCAGTATTTT.